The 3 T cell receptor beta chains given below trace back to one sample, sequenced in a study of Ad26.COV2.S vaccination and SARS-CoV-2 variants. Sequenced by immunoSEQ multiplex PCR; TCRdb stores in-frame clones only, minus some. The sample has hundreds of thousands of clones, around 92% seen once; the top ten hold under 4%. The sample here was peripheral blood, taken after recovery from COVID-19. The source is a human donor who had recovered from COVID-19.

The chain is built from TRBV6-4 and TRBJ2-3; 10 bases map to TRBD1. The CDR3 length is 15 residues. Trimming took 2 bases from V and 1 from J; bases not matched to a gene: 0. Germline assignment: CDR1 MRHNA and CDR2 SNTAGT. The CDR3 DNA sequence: TGTGCCAGCAGTGACGGGACAGGGGGCACAGATACGCAGTATTTT. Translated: CASSDGTGGTDTQYF.

The CDR3 protein is CASSHLPGTPQPIYNEQFF. For the CDR3, the DNA is TGTGCCAGCAGTCATTTACCCGGGACTCCCCAGCCTATCTACAATGAGCAGTTCTTC. The J gene is TRBJ2-1, the V gene TRBV5-5; maybe TRBD2 (6 bases). V gave up 5 bases and J gave up 3 bases, with 27 bases separating them. CDR3 length: 19 residues. Germline V gene lookup returns CDR1 SGHKS and CDR2 YYEKEE (reference sequence).

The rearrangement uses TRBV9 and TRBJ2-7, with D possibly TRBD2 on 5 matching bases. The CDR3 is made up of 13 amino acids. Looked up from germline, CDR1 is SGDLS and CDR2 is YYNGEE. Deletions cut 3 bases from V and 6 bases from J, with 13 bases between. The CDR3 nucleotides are TGTGCCAGCAGCGCATCCTTGGGGAGCGAGCAGTACTTC. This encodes CASSASLGSEQYF. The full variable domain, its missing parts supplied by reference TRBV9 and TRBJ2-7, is DSGVTQTPKHLITATGQRVTLRCSPRSGDLSVYWYQQSLDQGLQFLIQYYNGEERAKGNILERFSAQQFPDLHSELNLSSLELGDSALYFCASSASLGSEQYFGPGTRLTVT.